Below, one T cell receptor (beta chain) is given with its context. Its antigen is still unknown. The read terminates 3 residues ahead of where the CDR3 ends, so the germline J gene completes it. The sample belongs to a study of Tregs in tolerant kidney transplant recipients. Study results and limitations: Donor-specific Treg expansion exceeded global Treg expansion in tolerant patients, suggesting antigen drive. Biological reproducibility was not directly addressed, but technical replication error appeared minimal. Validation in larger populations is needed because few patients were studied.

Data came from immunoSEQ multiplex PCR; TCRdb stores just in-frame clones and leaves some out. This sample contains around 30,000 clones. Recipients received nonmyeloablative bone marrow transplants from related graft donors, with transient mixed chimerism. CD4+CD25+CD127- Tregs, CD4+CD25- non-Tregs, CD4 and CD8 cells were sorted. There are 11 residues in the CDR3. Trimming left V 3 bases short and J 7 bases short, with 6 bases between. Germline-derived CDR1 and CDR2 are ENHRY and SYGVKD. This clonotype originated in a human patient who received a combined kidney and bone marrow transplant. The graft donor may have contributed some T cells. The sample in question was CD4+ T cells from blood (PBMCs), obtained 24 months after the transplant. The chain links TRBV10-3 to TRBJ2-5; D gene unclear. The part of the CDR3 DNA that was read is TGTGCCATCAGTGACGGTCCGACC. It yields the protein CAISDGPT. The entire CDR3 protein is CAISDGPTQYF.